This TCR beta chain was identified in a study of T cells in Graves' hyperthyroidism and ophthalmopathy. Turning to the study itself: At the time of initial diagnosis and before any treatment, peripheral blood was collected.

The CDR3 extends over 16 amino acids. The V end lost 4 bases, the J end lost 0 bases, and 10 bases lay between the germline ends. CDR1 MNHNS and CDR2 SASEGT come from the germline V gene. Authors of the study amplified TCR beta CDR3 regions from RNA transcripts. In the first-round RT-PCR of the TCR CDR3, the HTBI primer set was used. TCRdb re-called the multiplex PCR reads with MiXCR, one entry per CDR3 protein. The sample holds over 700,000 distinct CDR3 sequences; around 20% are singletons and the top ten take approximately 15%. The origin of this receptor is a woman aged 45-65 years with Graves' hyperthyroidism that later progressed to Graves' ophthalmopathy. The V call is TRBV6-1, the J call TRBJ1-6; D gene ambiguous. Sequences were obtained from blood. CDR3 bases: TGTGCCAGCAGTGGTTCCTACAACTCCTATAATTCACCCCTCCACTTT. This encodes CASSGSYNSYNSPLHF.